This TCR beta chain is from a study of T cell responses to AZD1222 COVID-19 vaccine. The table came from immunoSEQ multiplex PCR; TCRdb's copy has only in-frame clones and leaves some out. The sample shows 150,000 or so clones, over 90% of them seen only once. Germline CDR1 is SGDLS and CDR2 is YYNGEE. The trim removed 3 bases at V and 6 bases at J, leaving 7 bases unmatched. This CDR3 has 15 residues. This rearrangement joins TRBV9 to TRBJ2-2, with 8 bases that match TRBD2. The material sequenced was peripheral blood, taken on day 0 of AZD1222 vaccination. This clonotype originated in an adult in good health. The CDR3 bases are TGTGCCAGCAGCGAAGGACTAGCCTCCCCCGGGGAGCTGTTTTTT. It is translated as CASSEGLASPGELFF.